The 10 T cell receptor beta chains reported below all come from one sample, sequenced in a study of control samples from healthy donors and cancer patients. Assay used: immunoSEQ multiplex PCR; TCRdb lists only in-frame clones, some missing. The sample records 110,000 or so clones, more than 85% being singletons. The sample taken for sequencing was blood. The source is a woman aged 50 to 60 in good health.

The chain recombines TRBV5-6 with TRBJ2-2; tentatively, D is TRBD1 (6 bases). The V gene's germline CDR1 is SGHDT and CDR2 YYEEEE. Trimming cost V 2 bases and J 4 bases, with 9 bases left between them. The CDR3 runs to 14 residues. CDR3 protein: CASSLQGSTGELFF. CDR3 nucleotide sequence: TGTGCCAGCAGCTTACAGGGCAGCACCGGGGAGCTGTTTTTT.

The chain uses TRBV19 and TRBJ2-1; a possible D gene is TRBD2 (8 bases). Trimming left V 7 bases short and J 6 bases short, with 28 bases between. There are 18 residues in the CDR3. Germline V gene data show CDR1 as LNHDA and CDR2 as SQIVND (reference sequence). The CDR3 loop is CASTRDSYSGTQSNEQFF. DNA of the CDR3: TGTGCCAGTACCCGGGACAGCTATAGCGGGACGCAGTCCAATGAGCAGTTCTTC.

This clone was counted once. V is TRBV20-1 and J is TRBJ2-1; D possibly corresponds to TRBD2 (6 bases). The germline V gene encodes CDR1 DFQATT and CDR2 SNEGSKA (reference sequence). This CDR3 contains 11 residues. V was pared by 1 base and J by 12 bases, with 10 bases between. DNA of the CDR3: TGCAGTGCTAGAGTGGGAGGAGGGCAGTTCTTC. Residues: CSARVGGGQFF.

CDR3 residues: CASSGTGSEDTQYF. The CDR3 region has the DNA TGTGCCAGCAGCGGTACAGGGTCGGAAGATACGCAGTATTTT. The chain recombines TRBV9 with TRBJ2-3; D is perhaps TRBD1 (6 bases). The germline CDR1 and CDR2 sequences are SGDLS and YYNGEE. With 3 bases removed from V and 5 bases from J, the gap between germline ends came to 13 bases. This CDR3 comprises 14 residues.

The chain joins TRBV28 to TRBJ2-1; TRBD2 agrees at 8 bases. Germline CDR1 is MDHEN and CDR2 is SYDVKM. This CDR3 contains 17 residues. Trimming took 1 base from V and 1 from J; bases not matched to a gene: 6. In DNA, the CDR3 is TGTGCCAGCAGTTTATATATGGGCGGGGGGTCCTACAATGAGCAGTTCTTC. As protein: CASSLYMGGGSYNEQFF.

The chain uses TRBV7-3 and TRBJ1-1; 7 bases match TRBD1. With 2 bases clipped from V and 4 bases from J, the junction kept 7 bases outside the gene matches. Per germline, CDR1 SGHTA and CDR2 FQGTGA. The CDR3 length is 15 residues. The CDR3 DNA reads TGTGCCAGCAGCTTAGACCGACAGGGACTCACTGAAGCTTTCTTT. It yields the protein CASSLDRQGLTEAFF.

This clone was observed once. The rearrangement links TRBV7-2 to TRBJ2-1, with 9 bases identical to TRBD2. The V segment lost 5 bases and the J segment 6 bases; nucleotides outside the gene matches: 5. Germline lookup yields CDR1 SGHTA and CDR2 FQGNSA. CDR3 length: 14 amino acids. CDR3 nucleotides: TGTGCCAGCAGCCTTTTACTAGCGGGCAATGAGCAGTTCTTC. This encodes CASSLLLAGNEQFF.

J is TRBJ2-2 and V is TRBV9; possibly TRBD2 for D (5 bases). Deletions cut 4 bases from V and 1 base from J, with 14 bases between. Germline CDR1 is SGDLS and CDR2 is YYNGEE. This CDR3 spans 16 amino acids. Here the CDR3 reads CASSSEGGLNTGELFF. DNA of the CDR3: TGTGCCAGCAGCTCCGAGGGCGGTTTGAACACCGGGGAGCTGTTTTTT.

In its sample, this clone was seen once. The V gene is TRBV11-2, the J gene TRBJ1-1; the D is unclear. V lost 5 bases and J lost 6, with 16 bases in between. Per the germline V gene, CDR1 is SGHAT and CDR2 is FQNNGV. The CDR3 is made up of 14 amino acids. CDR3 region: CASSGNVRAPEAFF. The DNA of the CDR3 is TGTGCCAGCAGCGGAAACGTTAGGGCCCCTGAAGCTTTCTTT.

J is TRBJ2-3 and V is TRBV5-5; D unresolved. V dropped 7 bases and J dropped 2 bases, with 14 bases sitting between them. The CDR3 contains 14 residues. Looked up from germline, CDR1 is SGHKS and CDR2 is YYEKEE (reference sequence). The CDR3, as DNA: TGTGCCAGCGCCCTTCCTAAATTCACAGATACGCAGTATTTT. This translates into CASALPKFTDTQYF.